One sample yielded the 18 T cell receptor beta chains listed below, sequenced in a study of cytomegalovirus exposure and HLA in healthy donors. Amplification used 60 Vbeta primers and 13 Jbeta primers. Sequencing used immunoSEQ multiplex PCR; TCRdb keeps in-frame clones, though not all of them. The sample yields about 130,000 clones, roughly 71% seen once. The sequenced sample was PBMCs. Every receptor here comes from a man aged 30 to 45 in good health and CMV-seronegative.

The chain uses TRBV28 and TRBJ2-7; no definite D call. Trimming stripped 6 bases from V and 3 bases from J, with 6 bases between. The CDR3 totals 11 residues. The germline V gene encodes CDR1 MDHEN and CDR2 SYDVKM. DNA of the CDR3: TGTGCCAGCAGCTCGGGCTACGAGCAGTACTTC. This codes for CASSSGYEQYF.

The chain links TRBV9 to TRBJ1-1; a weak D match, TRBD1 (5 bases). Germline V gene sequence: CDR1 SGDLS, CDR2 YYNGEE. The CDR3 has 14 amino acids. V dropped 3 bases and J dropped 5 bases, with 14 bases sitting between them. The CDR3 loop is CASSARDAGTEAFF. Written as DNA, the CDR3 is TGTGCCAGCAGCGCCAGGGACGCGGGGACTGAAGCTTTCTTT.

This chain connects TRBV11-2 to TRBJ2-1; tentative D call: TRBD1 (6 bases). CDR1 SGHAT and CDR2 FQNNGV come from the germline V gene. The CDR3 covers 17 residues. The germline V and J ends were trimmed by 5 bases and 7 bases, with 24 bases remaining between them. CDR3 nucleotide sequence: TGTGCCAGCAGCCCGTCGGCAACAGGGATCGGCTCGAATGAGCAGTTCTTC. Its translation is CASSPSATGIGSNEQFF.

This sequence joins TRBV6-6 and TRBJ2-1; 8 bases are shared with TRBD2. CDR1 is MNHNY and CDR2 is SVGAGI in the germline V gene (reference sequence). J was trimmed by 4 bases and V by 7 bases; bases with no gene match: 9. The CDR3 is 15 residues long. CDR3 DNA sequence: TGTGCCAGCACCAACGGGCCGGGAGGGTACAATGAGCAGTTCTTC. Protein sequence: CASTNGPGGYNEQFF.

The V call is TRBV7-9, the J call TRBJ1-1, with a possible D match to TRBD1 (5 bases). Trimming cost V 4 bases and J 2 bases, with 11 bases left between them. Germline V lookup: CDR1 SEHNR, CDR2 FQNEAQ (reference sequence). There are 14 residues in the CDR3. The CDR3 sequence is CASSSAGYNTEAFF. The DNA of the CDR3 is TGTGCCAGCAGCTCCGCAGGGTACAACACTGAAGCTTTCTTT. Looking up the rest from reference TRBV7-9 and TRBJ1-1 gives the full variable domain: DTGVSQNPRHKITKRGQNVTFRCDPISEHNRLYWYRQTLGQGPEFLTYFQNEAQLEKSRLLSDRFSAERPKGSFSTLEIQRTEQGDSAMYLCASSSAGYNTEAFFGQGTRLTVV.

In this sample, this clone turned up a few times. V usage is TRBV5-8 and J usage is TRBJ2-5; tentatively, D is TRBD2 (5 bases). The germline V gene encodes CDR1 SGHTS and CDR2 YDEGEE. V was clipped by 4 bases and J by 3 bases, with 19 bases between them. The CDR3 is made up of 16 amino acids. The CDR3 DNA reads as TGTGCCAGCAGCCCAACTCGGACTGGGAATAAAGAGACCCAGTACTTC. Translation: CASSPTRTGNKETQYF.

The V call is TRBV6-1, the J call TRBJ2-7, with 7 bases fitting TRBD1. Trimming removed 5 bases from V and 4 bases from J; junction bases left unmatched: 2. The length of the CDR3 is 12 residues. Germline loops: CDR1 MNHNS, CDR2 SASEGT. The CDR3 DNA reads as TGTGCCAGCAGTCGGGACAGATACGAGCAGTACTTC. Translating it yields CASSRDRYEQYF.

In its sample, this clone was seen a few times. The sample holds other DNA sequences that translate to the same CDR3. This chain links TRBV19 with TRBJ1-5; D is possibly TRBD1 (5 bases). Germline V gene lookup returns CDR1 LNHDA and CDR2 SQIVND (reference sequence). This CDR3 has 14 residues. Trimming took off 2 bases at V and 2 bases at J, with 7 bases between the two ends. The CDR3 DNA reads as TGTGCCAGTAGTATATCGGGGGGCAATCAGCCCCAGCATTTT. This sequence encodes CASSISGGNQPQHF.

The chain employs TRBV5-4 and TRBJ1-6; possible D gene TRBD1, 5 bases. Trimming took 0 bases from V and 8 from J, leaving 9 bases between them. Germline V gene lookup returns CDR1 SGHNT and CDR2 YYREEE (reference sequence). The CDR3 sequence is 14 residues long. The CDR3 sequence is CASSLVTEHSPLHF. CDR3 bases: TGTGCCAGCAGCTTGGTGACAGAACATTCACCCCTCCACTTT.

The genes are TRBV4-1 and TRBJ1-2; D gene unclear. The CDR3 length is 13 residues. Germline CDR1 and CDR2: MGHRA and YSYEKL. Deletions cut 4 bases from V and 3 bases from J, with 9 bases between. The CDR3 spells CASSPVSDYGYTF. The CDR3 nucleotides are TGCGCCAGCAGCCCCGTGAGCGACTATGGCTACACCTTC.

CDR3 amino acids: CASSLDSFQPQHF. The CDR3 nucleotides read TGTGCCAGCAGCTTGGACAGCTTTCAGCCCCAGCATTTT. V and J are TRBV7-8 and TRBJ1-5; weak D call: TRBD1 (6 bases). CDR1 SGHVS and CDR2 FQNEAQ come from the germline V gene. The CDR3 is 13 residues long. The ends were cut back, 3 bases at V and 6 bases at J, with 9 bases in the middle.

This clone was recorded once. The CDR3 DNA reads TGTGCCAGCAGTTTAGACCAGGCCCCTGGGGCCAACGTCCTGACTTTC. It encodes CASSLDQAPGANVLTF. V is TRBV27 and J is TRBJ2-6; D gene ambiguous. The V and J ends lost 2 bases and 2 bases respectively, with 10 bases between them. The V gene's germline CDR1 is MNHEY and CDR2 SMNVEV (reference sequence). The CDR3 has 16 amino acids.

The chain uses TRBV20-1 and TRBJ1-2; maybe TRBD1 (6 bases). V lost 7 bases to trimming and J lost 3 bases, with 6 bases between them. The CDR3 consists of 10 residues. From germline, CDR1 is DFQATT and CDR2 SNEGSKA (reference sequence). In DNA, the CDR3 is TGCAGTGGACAGGACTATGGCTACACCTTC. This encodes CSGQDYGYTF.

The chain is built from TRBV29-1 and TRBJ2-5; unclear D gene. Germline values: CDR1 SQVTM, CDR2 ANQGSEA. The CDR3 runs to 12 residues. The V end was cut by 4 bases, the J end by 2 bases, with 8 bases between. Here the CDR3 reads CSVAQAQETQYF. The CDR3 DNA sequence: TGCAGCGTTGCCCAGGCGCAAGAGACCCAGTACTTC. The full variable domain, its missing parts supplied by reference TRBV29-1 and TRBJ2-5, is SAVISQKPSRDICQRGTSLTIQCQVDSQVTMMFWYRQQPGQSLTLIATANQGSEATYESGFVIDKFPISRPNLTFSTLTVSNMSPEDSSIYLCSVAQAQETQYFGPGTRLLVL.

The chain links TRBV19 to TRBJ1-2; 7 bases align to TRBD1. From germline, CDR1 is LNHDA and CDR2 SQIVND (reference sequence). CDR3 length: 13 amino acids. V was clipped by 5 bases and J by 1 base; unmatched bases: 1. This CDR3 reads CASSGQVNYGYTF. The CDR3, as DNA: TGTGCCAGTAGTGGACAGGTTAACTATGGCTACACCTTC.

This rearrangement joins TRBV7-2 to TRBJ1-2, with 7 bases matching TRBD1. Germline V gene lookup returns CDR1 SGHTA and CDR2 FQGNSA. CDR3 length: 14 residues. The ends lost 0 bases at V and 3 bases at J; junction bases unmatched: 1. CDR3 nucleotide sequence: TGTGCCAGCAGCTTAGCCGGGACAGACTATGGCTACACCTTC. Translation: CASSLAGTDYGYTF.

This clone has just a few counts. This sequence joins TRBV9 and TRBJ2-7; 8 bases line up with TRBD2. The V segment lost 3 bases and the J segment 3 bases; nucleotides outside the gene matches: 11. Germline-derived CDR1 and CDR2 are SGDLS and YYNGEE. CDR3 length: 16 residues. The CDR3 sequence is CASSAGGAGSIYEQYF. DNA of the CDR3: TGTGCCAGCAGCGCGGGAGGGGCGGGATCGATCTACGAGCAGTACTTC. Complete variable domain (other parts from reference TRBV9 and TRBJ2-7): DSGVTQTPKHLITATGQRVTLRCSPRSGDLSVYWYQQSLDQGLQFLIQYYNGEERAKGNILERFSAQQFPDLHSELNLSSLELGDSALYFCASSAGGAGSIYEQYFGPGTRLTVT.

Here the CDR3 reads CSVEDTGILNTQYF. The DNA for the CDR3 is TGCAGCGTTGAAGATACAGGGATTCTAAATACGCAGTATTTT. V usage is TRBV29-1 and J usage is TRBJ2-3; tentatively, D is TRBD1 (6 bases). Germline V gives CDR1 SQVTM, CDR2 ANQGSEA. CDR3 length equals 14 residues. V gave up 0 bases and J gave up 7 bases, with 14 bases separating them.